This T cell receptor (beta chain) was sequenced for a study of blood T cell repertoires in COVID-19 (dated by TCRdb to 2018 to 2021). As for the study more broadly: The collaborator samples originated in the United States, Italy and Spain and spanned the acute and convalescent phases of COVID-19. The dataset comprised deeply sampled blood TCRbeta repertoires from subjects exposed to, actively infected with, or recovered from COVID-19. A de-identified subject ID, COVID-19 status, age in years and sex were almost always included in the sample metadata. Samples were obtained from the ongoing ImmuneRACE study (first 160 participants) and from 1,254 subjects provided by 6 global collaborators. Where available, HLA class I and class II types were obtained from metadata supplied by the sample provider rather than from assay-based typing. The material from the prospective study consisted of cDNA or gDNA derived from T cells, B-cell-depleted T cells, or PBMCs. A freely available public database, intended as a resource for researchers studying the immune response to SARS-CoV-2, is where the repertoires were released.

The investigation overall reported the following: The quantity of clinical and demographic metadata differed by source and by participant and was supplied without curation.

A word on this clone: Which antigen it targets is not known. No base quality values were provided; no much bigger clone lies one nucleotide off.

The CDR3 runs 16 amino acids, cysteine and phenylalanine included. The CDR3 DNA has 48 bases and is translated from base 1. V drops 2 bases and J drops 3 bases, leaving 14 bases in between. CDR1 and CDR2, looked up from the germline V gene (reference sequence), are LNHDA and SQIVND. TCRbeta CDR3 regions were amplified from genomic DNA by means of the immunoSEQ Assay, a bias-controlled multiplex PCR. In the paper's pipeline: The number of nucleated cells in each sample was estimated from the amplification of reference gene primers within the assay. Sequence reads were collapsed and filtered to measure the absolute abundance of every unique TCRbeta CDR3 rearrangement. For each sample, productive Simpson clonality was calculated as the square root of Simpson's diversity index across productive rearrangements. As stored in TCRdb, this immuneACCESS dataset retains in-frame rearrangements with V and J assigned. A fraction of the clones does not appear; measured against another copy, unresolved V genes explain less than half of the discrepancy, and the remainder lacks a known reason. That table is the source of V, J and clone size, and D and trimming were worked out from the DNA. Counted in this sample were about 410,000 clones; roughly 85% of them appeared once. 1.4% of the sample is held by the ten biggest clonotypes.

Whole blood was collected in K2EDTA tubes by collaborating institutions according to the institutions' own protocols. Collaborator samples were shipped for TCRbeta analysis as frozen whole blood, isolated PBMCs, or DNA extracted from either sample type. What was sequenced was peripheral blood. Here the chain combines TRBV19 and TRBJ1-5, with a weak D call of TRBD1 (6 bases match). This clonotype was obtained from a young woman with active or convalescent COVID-19. The DNA reads TGTGCCAGTAGTATACCGAGGGACATACCCAATCAGCCCCAGCATTTT. This encodes CASSIPRDIPNQPQHF.